The source of this TCR beta chain is a study of shared clonotypes between healthy human individuals. The CDR3 is 12 residues long. Trimming removed 5 bases at V and 6 bases at J, with 7 bases between. Germline V CDR1 and CDR2: SGHVS, FNYEAQ. Method: immunoSEQ multiplex PCR; TCRdb's copy keeps in-frame clones and lacks some. The data hold roughly 320,000 clones, with roughly 84% observed a single time. V gene TRBV7-6 combines with J gene TRBJ2-2; D is unresolved. Source material: memory CD8+ T cells sorted from blood. Subset reported: CD45RO+ cells pooled with CCR7-negative TemRA cells. The receptor was isolated from a man aged 18 to 29 in good health. CDR3 in DNA: TGTGCCAGCAGCACGGGCCCCGGGGAGCTGTTTTTT. Amino acid sequence: CASSTGPGELFF. The full variable domain, its missing parts supplied by reference TRBV7-6 and TRBJ2-2, is GAGVSQSPRYKVTKRGQDVALRCDPISGHVSLYWYRQALGQGPEFLTYFNYEAQQDKSGLPNDRFSAERPEGSISTLTIQRTEQRDSAMYRCASSTGPGELFFGEGSRLTVL.